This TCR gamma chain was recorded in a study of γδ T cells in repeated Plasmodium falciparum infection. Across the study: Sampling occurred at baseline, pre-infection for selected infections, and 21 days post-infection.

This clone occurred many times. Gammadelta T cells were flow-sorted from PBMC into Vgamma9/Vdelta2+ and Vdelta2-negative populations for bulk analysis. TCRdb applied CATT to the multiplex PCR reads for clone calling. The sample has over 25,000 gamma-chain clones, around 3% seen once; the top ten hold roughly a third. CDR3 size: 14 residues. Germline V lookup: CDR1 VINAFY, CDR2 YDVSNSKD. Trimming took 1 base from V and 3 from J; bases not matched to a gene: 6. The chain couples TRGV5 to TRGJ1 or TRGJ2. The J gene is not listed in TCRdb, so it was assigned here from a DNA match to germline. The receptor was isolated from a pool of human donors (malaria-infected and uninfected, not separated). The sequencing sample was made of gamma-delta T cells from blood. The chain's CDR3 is CATWDRALYYKKLF. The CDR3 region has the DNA TGTGCCACCTGGGACAGAGCCCTTTATTATAAGAAACTCTTT.